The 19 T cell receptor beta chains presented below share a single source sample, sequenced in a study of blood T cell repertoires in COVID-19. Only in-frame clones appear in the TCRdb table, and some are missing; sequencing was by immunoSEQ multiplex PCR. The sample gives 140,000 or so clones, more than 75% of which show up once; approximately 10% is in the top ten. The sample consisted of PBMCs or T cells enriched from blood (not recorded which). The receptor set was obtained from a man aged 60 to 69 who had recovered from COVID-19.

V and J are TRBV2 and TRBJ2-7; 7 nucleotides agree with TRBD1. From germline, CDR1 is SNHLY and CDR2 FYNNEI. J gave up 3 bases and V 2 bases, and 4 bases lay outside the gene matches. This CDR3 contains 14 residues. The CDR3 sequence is CASSELGQDYEQYF. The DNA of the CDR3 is TGTGCCAGCAGTGAACTCGGACAGGACTACGAGCAGTACTTC.

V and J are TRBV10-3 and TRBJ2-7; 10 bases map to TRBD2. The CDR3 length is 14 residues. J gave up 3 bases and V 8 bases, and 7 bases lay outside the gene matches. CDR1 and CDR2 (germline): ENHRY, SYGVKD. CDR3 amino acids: CAIRSQREGYEQYF. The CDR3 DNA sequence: TGTGCCATCCGTTCCCAGCGGGAGGGCTACGAGCAGTACTTC.

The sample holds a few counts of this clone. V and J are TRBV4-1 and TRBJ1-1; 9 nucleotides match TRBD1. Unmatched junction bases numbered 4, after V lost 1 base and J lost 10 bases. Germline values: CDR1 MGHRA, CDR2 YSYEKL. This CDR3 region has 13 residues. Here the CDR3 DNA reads TGCGCCAGCAGCCAAGGGGACAGGGTGGTAGCTTTCTTT. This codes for CASSQGDRVVAFF.

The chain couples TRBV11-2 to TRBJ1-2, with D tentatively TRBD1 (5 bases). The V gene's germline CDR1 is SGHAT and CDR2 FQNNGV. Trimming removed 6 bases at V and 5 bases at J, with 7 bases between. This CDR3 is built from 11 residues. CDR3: CASREGYGYTF. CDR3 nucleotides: TGTGCCAGCAGGGAGGGGTATGGCTACACCTTC.

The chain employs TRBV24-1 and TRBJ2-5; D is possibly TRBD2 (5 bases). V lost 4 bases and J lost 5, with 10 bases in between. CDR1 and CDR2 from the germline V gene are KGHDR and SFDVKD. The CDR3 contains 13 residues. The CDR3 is CATSEGRGETQYF. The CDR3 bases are TGTGCCACCAGTGAGGGGAGAGGGGAGACCCAGTACTTC.

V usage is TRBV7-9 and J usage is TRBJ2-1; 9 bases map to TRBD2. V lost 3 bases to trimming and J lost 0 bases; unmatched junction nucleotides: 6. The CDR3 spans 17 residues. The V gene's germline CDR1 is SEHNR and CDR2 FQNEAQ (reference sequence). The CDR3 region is CASSLRTSVYSYNEQFF. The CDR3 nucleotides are TGTGCCAGCAGCTTGAGGACTAGCGTCTACTCCTACAATGAGCAGTTCTTC.

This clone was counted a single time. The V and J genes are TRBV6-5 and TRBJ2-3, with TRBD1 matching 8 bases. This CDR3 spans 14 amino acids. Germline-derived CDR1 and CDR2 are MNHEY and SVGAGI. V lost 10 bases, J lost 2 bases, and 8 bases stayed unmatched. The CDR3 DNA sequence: TGTGCCACCACCCGGGACAGGCCCACAGATACGCAGTATTTT. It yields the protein CATTRDRPTDTQYF.

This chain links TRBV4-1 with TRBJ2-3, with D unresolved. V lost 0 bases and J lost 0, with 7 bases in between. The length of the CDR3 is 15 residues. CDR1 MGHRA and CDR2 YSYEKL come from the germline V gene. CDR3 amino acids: CASSQDPGSTDTQYF. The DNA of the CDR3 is TGCGCCAGCAGCCAAGATCCCGGGAGCACAGATACGCAGTATTTT.

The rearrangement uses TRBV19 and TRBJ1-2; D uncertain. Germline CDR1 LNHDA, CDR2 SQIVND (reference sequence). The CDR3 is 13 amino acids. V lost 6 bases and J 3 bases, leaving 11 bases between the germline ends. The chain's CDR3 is CASRGGSHYGYTF. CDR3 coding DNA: TGTGCCAGTAGGGGAGGGTCCCACTATGGCTACACCTTC.

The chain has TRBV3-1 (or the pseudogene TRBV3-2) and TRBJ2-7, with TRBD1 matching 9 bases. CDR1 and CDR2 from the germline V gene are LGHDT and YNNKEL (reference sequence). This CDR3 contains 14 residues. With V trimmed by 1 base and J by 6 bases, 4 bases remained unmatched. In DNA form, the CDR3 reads TGTGCCAGCAGCCAAGGCAGGACAGGGGTCGAGCAGTACTTC. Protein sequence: CASSQGRTGVEQYF.

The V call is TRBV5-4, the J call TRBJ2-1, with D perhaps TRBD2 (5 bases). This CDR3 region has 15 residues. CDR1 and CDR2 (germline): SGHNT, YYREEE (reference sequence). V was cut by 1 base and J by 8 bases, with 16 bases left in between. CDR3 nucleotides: TGTGCCAGCAGCTTGTGGTCGGGAATCGGCCATGAGCAGTTCTTC. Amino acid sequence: CASSLWSGIGHEQFF.

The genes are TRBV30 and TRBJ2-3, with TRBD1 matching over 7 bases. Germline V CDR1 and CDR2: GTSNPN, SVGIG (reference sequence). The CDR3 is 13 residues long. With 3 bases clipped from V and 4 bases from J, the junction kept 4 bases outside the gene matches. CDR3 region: CAWRTGAADTQYF. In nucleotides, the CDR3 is TGTGCCTGGAGAACAGGGGCGGCAGATACGCAGTATTTT.

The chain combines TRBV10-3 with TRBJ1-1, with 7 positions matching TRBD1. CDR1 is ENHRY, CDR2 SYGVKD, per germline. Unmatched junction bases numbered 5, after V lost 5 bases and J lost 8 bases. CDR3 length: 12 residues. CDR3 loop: CAISTGTAEAFF. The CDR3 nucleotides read TGTGCCATCAGTACCGGGACAGCAGAAGCTTTCTTT.

The CDR3 spells CSAKLAGGPTGELFF. Written as DNA, the CDR3 is TGCAGCGCCAAACTAGCGGGAGGGCCTACCGGGGAGCTGTTTTTT. The chain recombines TRBV29-1 with TRBJ2-2; TRBD2 matches at 13 bases. The V and J ends lost 7 bases and 5 bases, in that order; junction bases with no gene match: 7. The CDR3 is made up of 15 amino acids. Per germline, CDR1 SQVTM and CDR2 ANQGSEA.

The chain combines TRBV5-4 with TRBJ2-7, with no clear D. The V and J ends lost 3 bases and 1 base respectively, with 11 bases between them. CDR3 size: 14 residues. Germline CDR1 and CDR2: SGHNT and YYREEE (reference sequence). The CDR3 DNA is TGTGCCAGCAGCTCATACCAGGCTTCCTACGAGCAGTACTTC. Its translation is CASSSYQASYEQYF.

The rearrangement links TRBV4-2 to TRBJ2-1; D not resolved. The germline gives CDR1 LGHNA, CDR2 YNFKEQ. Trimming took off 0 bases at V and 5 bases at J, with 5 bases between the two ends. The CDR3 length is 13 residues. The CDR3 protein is CASSQDPDNEQFF. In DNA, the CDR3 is TGTGCCAGCAGCCAAGACCCGGACAATGAGCAGTTCTTC.

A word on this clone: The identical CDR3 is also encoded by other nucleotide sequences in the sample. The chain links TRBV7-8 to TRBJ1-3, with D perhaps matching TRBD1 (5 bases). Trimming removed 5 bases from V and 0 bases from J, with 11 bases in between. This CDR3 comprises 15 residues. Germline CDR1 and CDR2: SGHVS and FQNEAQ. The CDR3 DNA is TGTGCCAGCAGCCTCAGGGACTCCTCTGGAAACACCATATATTTT. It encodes CASSLRDSSGNTIYF.

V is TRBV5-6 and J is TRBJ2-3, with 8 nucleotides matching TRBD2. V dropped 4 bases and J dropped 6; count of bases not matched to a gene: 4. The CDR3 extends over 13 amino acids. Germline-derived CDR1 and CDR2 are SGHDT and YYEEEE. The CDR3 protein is CASSGAGADTQYF. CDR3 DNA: TGTGCCAGCAGCGGAGCGGGAGCGGATACGCAGTATTTT.

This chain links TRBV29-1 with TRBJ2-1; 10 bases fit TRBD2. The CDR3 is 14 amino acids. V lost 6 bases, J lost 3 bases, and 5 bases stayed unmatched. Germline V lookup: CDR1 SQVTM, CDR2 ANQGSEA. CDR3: CSVDGLAVYNEQFF. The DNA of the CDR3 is TGCAGCGTCGACGGACTAGCGGTCTACAATGAGCAGTTCTTC.